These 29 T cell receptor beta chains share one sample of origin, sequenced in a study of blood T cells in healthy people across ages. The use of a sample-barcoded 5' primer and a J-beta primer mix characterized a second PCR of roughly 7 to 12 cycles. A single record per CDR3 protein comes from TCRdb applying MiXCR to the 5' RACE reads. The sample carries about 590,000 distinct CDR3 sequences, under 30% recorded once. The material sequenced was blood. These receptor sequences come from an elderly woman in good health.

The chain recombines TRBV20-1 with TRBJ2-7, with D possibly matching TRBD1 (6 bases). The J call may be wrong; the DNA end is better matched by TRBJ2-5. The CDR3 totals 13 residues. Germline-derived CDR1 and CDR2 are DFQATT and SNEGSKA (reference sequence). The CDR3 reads CSAIDRSLETQYF. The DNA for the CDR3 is TGCAGTGCTATTGACAGGTCACTAGAGACCCAGTACTTC.

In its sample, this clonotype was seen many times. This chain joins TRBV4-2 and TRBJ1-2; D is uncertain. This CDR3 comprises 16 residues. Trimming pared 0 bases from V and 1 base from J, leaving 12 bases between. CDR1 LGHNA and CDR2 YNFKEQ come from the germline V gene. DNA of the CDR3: TGTGCCAGCAGCCAAGACGTCGGCCAGATTAACTATGGCTACACCTTC. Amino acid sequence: CASSQDVGQINYGYTF.

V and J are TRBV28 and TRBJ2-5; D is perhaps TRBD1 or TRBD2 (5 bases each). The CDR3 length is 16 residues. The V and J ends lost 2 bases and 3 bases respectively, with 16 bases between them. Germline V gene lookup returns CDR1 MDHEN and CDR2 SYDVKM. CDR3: CASSLTPGTPKETQYF. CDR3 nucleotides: TGTGCCAGCAGTTTAACACCCGGGACCCCTAAAGAGACCCAGTACTTC.

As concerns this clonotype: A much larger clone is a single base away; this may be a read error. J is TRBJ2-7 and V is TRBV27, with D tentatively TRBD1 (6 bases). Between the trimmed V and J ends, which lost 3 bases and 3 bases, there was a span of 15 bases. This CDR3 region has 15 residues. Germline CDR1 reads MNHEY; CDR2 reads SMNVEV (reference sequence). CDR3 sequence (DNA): TGTGCCAGCAGTTTCGGACAGAGGTCTTACTACGAGCAGTACTTC. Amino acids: CASSFGQRSYYEQYF.

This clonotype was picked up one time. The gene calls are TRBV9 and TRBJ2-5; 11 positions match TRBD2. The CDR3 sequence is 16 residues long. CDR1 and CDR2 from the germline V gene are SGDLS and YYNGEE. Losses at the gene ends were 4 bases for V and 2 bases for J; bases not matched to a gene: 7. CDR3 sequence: CASSPGGTSGQETQYF. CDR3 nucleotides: TGTGCCAGCAGCCCAGGGGGGACTAGCGGACAAGAGACCCAGTACTTC.

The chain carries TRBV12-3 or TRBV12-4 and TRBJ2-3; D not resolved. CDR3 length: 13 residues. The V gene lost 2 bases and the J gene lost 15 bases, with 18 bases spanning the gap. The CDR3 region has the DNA TGTGCCAGCAGTTTACTGCCATCAGATGCGGAATATTTT. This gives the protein CASSLLPSDAEYF.

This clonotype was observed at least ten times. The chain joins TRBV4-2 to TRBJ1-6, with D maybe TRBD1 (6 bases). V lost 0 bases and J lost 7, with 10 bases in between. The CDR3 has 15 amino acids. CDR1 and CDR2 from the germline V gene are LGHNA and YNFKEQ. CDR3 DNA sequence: TGTGCCAGCAGCCAAGATTCACAGGGCAATTCACCCCTCCACTTT. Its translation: CASSQDSQGNSPLHF.

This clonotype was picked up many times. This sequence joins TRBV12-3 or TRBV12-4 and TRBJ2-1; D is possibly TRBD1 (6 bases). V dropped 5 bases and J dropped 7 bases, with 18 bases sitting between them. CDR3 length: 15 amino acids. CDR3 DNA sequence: TGTGCCAGCAGTCTAATCAGGGGTACCCGGAATGAGCAGTTCTTC. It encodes CASSLIRGTRNEQFF.

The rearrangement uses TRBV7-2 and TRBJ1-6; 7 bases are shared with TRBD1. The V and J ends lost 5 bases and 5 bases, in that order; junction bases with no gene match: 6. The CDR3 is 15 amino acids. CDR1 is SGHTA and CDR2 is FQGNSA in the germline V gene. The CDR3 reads CASSAGQINNSPLHF. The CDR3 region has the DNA TGTGCCAGCAGCGCGGGACAGATTAATAATTCACCCCTCCACTTT.

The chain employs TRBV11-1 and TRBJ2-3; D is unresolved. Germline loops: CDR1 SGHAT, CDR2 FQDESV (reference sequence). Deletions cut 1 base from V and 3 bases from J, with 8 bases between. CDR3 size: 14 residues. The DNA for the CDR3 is TGTGCCAGCAGCTTAGATGTGAGAACAGATACGCAGTATTTT. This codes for CASSLDVRTDTQYF.

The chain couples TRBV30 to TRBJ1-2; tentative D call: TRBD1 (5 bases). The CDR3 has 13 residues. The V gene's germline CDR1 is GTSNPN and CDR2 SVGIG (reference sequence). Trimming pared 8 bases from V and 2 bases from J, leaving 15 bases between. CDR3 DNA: TGTGCCGCGGGCAGGGCTTCCAACTATGGCTACACCTTC. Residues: CAAGRASNYGYTF.

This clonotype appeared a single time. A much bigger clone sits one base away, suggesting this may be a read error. CDR3 in amino acids: CASSLGGQGSHTF. The CDR3, as DNA: TGTGCCAGCAGCTTAGGGGGACAGGGAAGCCACACCTTC. This chain links TRBV7-2 with TRBJ1-2; 9 bases agree with TRBD1. Germline CDR1 is SGHTA and CDR2 is FQGNSA. The CDR3 totals 13 residues. V was clipped by 1 base and J by 12 bases; unmatched bases: 6.

The CDR3 spells CATRSSGSADTQYF. The CDR3 DNA is TGCGCCACCAGATCTAGCGGGTCTGCAGATACGCAGTATTTT. This chain links TRBV5-1 with TRBJ2-3, with 8 bases that match TRBD2. This CDR3 has 14 amino acids. Unmatched junction bases numbered 10, after V lost 9 bases and J lost 4 bases. The germline V gene has CDR1 SGHRS and CDR2 YFSETQ. Using reference TRBV5-1 and TRBJ2-3 for the parts outside the CDR3, the full variable domain is KAGVTQTPRYLIKTRGQQVTLSCSPISGHRSVSWYQQTPGQGLQFLFEYFSETQRNKGNFPGRFSGRQFSNSRSEMNVSTLELGDSALYLCATRSSGSADTQYFGPGTRLTVL.

DNA of the CDR3: TGTGCCAGCAGCTTAATGGGGGACACCGGGGAGCTGTTTTTT. This codes for CASSLMGDTGELFF. The V and J genes are TRBV7-9 and TRBJ2-2; possibly TRBD1 or TRBD2 for D (5 bases each). Per the germline V gene, CDR1 is SEHNR and CDR2 is FQNEAQ (reference sequence). This CDR3 comprises 14 residues. Trimming stripped 2 bases from V and 3 bases from J, with 7 bases between.

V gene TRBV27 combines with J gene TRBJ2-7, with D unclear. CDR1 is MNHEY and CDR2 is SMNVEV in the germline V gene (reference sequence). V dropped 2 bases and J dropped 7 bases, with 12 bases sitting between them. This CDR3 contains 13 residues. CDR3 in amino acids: CASSLGLWDEQYF. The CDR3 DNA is TGTGCCAGCAGTTTAGGGCTTTGGGATGAGCAGTACTTC.

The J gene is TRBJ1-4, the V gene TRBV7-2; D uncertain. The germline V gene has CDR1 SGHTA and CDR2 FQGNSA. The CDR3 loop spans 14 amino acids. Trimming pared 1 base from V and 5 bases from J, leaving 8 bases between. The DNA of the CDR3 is TGTGCCAGCAGCTTAGGGAAGAGAAATGAAAAACTGTTTTTT. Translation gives CASSLGKRNEKLFF.

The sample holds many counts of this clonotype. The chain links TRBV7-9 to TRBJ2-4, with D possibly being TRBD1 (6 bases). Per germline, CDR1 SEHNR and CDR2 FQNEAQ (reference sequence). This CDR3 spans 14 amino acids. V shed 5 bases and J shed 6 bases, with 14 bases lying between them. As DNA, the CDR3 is TGTGCCAGCAGCCCCCCAGGGGTTTCAAACATTCAGTACTTC. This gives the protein CASSPPGVSNIQYF.

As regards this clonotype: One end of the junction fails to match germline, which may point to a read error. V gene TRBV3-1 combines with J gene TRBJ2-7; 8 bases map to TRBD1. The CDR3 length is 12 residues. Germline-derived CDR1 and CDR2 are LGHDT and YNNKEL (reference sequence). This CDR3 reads CASSTPRGPRNF. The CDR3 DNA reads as TGTGCCAGCAGCACCCCCAGGGGGCCTAGAAACTTC.

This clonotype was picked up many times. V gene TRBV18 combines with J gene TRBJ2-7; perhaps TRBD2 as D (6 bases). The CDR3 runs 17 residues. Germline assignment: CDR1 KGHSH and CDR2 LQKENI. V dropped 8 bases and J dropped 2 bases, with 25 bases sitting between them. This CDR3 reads CASQTQGREGKPYEQYF. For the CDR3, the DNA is TGTGCCAGCCAAACTCAAGGGCGGGAAGGTAAACCCTACGAGCAGTACTTC.

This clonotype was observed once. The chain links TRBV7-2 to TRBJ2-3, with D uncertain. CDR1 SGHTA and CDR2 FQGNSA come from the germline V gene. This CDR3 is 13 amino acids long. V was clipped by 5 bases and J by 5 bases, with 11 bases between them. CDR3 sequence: CASSQTIEDTQYF. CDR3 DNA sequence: TGTGCCAGCAGCCAAACCATCGAAGATACGCAGTATTTT.

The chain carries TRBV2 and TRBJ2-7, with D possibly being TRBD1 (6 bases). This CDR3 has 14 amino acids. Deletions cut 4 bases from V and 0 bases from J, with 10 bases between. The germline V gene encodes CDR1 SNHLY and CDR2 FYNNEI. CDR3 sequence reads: CASSVGTYSYEQYF. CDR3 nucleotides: TGTGCCAGCAGTGTCGGGACATACTCCTACGAGCAGTACTTC.

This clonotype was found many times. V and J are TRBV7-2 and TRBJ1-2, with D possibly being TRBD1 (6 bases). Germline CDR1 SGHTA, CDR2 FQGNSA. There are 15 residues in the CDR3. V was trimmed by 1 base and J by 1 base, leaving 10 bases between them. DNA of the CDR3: TGTGCCAGCAGCTTAGAGGGACAACGTAACTATGGCTACACCTTC. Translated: CASSLEGQRNYGYTF.

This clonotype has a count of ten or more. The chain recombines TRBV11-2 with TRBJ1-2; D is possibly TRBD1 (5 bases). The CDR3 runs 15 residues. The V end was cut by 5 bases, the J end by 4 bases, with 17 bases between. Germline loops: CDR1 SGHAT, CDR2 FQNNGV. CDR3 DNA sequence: TGTGCCAGCAGCCCTAGTGGGGGTAGAGGCTATGGCTACACCTTC. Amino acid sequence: CASSPSGGRGYGYTF.

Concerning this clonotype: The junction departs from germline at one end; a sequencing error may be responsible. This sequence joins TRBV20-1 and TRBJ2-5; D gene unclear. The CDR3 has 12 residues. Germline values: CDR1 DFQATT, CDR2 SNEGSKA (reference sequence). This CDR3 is CSAAVGWETQYF. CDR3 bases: TGTAGTGCTGCCGTGGGGTGGGAGACCCAGTACTTC.

The CDR3 region is CASHEGGNTEAFF. CDR3 coding DNA: TGTGCCAGCCACGAGGGGGGGAACACTGAAGCTTTCTTT. The chain uses TRBV19 and TRBJ1-1, with D tentatively TRBD1 (6 bases). This CDR3 comprises 13 residues. CDR1 and CDR2 from the germline V gene are LNHDA and SQIVND (reference sequence). The V end lost 9 bases, the J end lost 1 base, and 12 bases lay between the germline ends.

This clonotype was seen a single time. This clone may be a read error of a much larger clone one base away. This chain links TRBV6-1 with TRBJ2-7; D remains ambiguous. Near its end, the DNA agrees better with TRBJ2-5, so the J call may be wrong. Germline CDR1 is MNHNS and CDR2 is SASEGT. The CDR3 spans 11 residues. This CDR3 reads CASVGWVTQYF. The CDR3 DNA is TGTGCCAGCGTCGGGTGGGTGACCCAGTACTTC.

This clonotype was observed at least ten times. CDR3 in DNA: TGCGCCAGCAGCCCGGACGGACAGGGCCACGAGCAGTACTTC. It translates to CASSPDGQGHEQYF. The chain carries TRBV5-1 and TRBJ2-7; 8 nucleotides align to TRBD1. This CDR3 contains 14 residues. Trimming at V came to 4 bases and at J to 5 bases, leaving 8 bases not matched to a gene. Germline V gene lookup returns CDR1 SGHRS and CDR2 YFSETQ. The full variable domain, completed using reference TRBV5-1 and TRBJ2-7, is KAGVTQTPRYLIKTRGQQVTLSCSPISGHRSVSWYQQTPGQGLQFLFEYFSETQRNKGNFPGRFSGRQFSNSRSEMNVSTLELGDSALYLCASSPDGQGHEQYFGPGTRLTVT.

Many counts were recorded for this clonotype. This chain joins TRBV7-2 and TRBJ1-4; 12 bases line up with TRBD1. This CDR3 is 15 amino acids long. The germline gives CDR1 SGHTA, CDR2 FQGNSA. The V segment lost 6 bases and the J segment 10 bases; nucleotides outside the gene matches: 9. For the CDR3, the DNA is TGTGCCAGCAGTGTTACCGGGACAGGGGGCGGAAAACTGTTTTTT. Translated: CASSVTGTGGGKLFF.

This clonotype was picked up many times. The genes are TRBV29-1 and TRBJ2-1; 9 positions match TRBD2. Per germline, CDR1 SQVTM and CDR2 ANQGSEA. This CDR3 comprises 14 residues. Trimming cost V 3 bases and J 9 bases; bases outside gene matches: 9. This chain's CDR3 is CSVDSQGLAPEQFF. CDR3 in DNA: TGCAGCGTTGATTCCCAGGGACTAGCCCCTGAGCAGTTCTTC.